This T cell receptor (beta chain) is drawn from a study of Graves' ophthalmopathy and Graves' hyperthyroidism. The CDR3 length is 16 residues. V trimming: 4 bases; J trimming: 3 bases; junction bases outside the gene matches: 11. CDR1 is SGDLS, CDR2 YYNGEE, per germline. Disease in donors with ophthalmopathy had moderate-to-severe activity, CAS ≥3, NOSPECS ≥4 and under 3 months' duration. The source of the PBMCs was roughly 10 ml of fresh peripheral blood. With regard to this clonotype: The antigen is unknown.

Study outcomes and limitations: The model's prediction of ophthalmopathy progression had about 70% sensitivity and less than 75% specificity.

The authors amplified TCR beta CDR3 regions, and they did so from RNA transcripts for repertoire sequencing. RT-PCR was first run with HTBI primers, then multiplex PCR in a second round. TCRdb processed the multiplex PCR reads anew with MiXCR; each CDR3 protein has one entry. Here the sample spans around 600,000 distinct CDR3 sequences, about 41% being singletons. This receptor was identified in an adult man with Graves' ophthalmopathy. The rearrangement links TRBV9 to TRBJ2-7; 9 bases match TRBD1. The specimen was peripheral blood. In nucleotides, the CDR3 is TGTGCCAGCAGCCAAGCGACAGGGGGGACTTACTACGAGCAGTACTTC. Amino acids: CASSQATGGTYYEQYF.